This T cell receptor (beta chain) came from a study of cytomegalovirus exposure and HLA in healthy donors. The donors comprised healthy bone marrow donors. The PCR contained 60 Vbeta and 13 Jbeta primers. The method was immunoSEQ multiplex PCR; TCRdb's version includes in-frame clones alone and lacks a portion of them. The sample has about 120,000 clones; about 72% are singletons. Germline V gene data show CDR1 as SGDLS and CDR2 as YYNGEE. The CDR3 length is 16 residues. Trimming shortened V by 0 bases and J by 0 bases, and 9 bases separated the two germline ends. The sequenced sample consisted of PBMCs. This chain uses TRBV9 with TRBJ1-4; tentatively, D is TRBD1 (5 bases). The receptor's source is a man over 45 in good health and CMV-seropositive. CDR3: CASSVETAATNEKLFF. CDR3 bases: TGTGCCAGCAGCGTAGAGACAGCAGCAACTAATGAAAAACTGTTTTTT.